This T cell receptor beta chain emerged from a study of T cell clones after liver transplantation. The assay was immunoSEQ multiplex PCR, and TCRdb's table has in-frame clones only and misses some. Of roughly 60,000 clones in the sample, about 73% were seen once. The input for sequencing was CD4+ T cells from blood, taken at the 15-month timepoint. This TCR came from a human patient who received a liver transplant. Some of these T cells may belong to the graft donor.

The CDR3 spells CASSLSGTRDSPLHF. The CDR3 DNA reads TGCGCCAGCAGCTTGTCCGGGACGAGGGATTCACCCCTCCACTTT. V gene TRBV5-1 combines with J gene TRBJ1-6, with D possibly being TRBD1 (5 bases). The CDR3 is 15 residues long. Germline V lookup: CDR1 SGHRS, CDR2 YFSETQ. Trimming pared 1 base from V and 8 bases from J, leaving 13 bases between.